This T cell receptor beta chain was captured by sequencing in a study of response to subunit inactivated influenza vaccine. CDR3 length equals 13 residues. Germline CDR1 reads SNHLY; CDR2 reads FYNNEI. V shed 2 bases and J shed 7 bases, with 11 bases lying between them. Via MiXCR, TCRdb re-called the RT-PCR reads, giving one row per CDR3 protein. The table lists roughly 670,000 distinct CDR3 sequences, roughly 15% of them singletons, with less than 8.5% in the top ten. This clonotype has only a few counts. This TCR came from a man over 45 who received an inactivated influenza vaccine. The J gene is TRBJ2-5, the V gene TRBV2, with D hard to call. Here the sequenced sample was PBMCs from blood, taken about 14 days before vaccination. The CDR3 DNA reads as TGTGCCAGCAGTGAATGGCGGCGGCGGACCCAGTACTTC. This codes for CASSEWRRRTQYF. The full variable domain, with the rest looked up from reference TRBV2 and TRBJ2-5, is EPEVTQTPSHQVTQMGQEVILRCVPISNHLYFYWYRQILGQKVEFLVSFYNNEISEKSEIFDDQFSVERPDGSNFTLKIRSTKLEDSAMYFCASSEWRRRTQYFGPGTRLLVL.